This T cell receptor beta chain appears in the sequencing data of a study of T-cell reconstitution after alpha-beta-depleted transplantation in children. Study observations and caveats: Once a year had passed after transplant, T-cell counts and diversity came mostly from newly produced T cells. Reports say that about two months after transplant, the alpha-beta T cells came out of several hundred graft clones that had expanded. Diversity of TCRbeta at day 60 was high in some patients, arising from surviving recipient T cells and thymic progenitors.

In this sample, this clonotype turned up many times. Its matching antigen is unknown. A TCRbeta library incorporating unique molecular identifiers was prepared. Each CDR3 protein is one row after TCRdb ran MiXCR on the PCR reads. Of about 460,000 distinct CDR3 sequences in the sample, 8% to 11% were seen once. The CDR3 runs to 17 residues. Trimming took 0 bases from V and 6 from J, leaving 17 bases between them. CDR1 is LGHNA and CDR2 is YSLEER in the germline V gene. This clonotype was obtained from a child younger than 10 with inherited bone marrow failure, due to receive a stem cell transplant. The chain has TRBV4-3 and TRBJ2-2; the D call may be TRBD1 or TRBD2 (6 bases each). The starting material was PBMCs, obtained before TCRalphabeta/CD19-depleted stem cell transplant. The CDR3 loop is CASSQDLFTGGAGELFF. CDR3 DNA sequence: TGCGCCAGCAGCCAAGATCTTTTCACCGGGGGCGCCGGGGAGCTGTTTTTT.